A selection of T cell receptor beta chains follows, all from one sample in a study of shared clonotypes between healthy human individuals. Here immunoSEQ multiplex PCR was the method, and the copy in TCRdb shows in-frame clones only, minus some. Seen here are more than 150,000 clones, around 63% observed once, and the top ten hold about 10%. Sequencing was done on a sample of memory CD4+ T cells sorted from blood. Source of these receptors: a man aged 30 to 39 in good health. Both conserved end residues are part of each CDR3. A D gene is named only where the DNA matches it firmly. Not every row has a clone size; where given, it reads once, few, many or a size class.

CDR3aa: CASTRAGLAGGGSKNIQYF
CDR3nt: TGTGCCAGCACCCGAGCGGGACTAGCGGGAGGAGGGTCCAAAAACATTCAGTACTTC
j_gene: TRBJ2-4
d_gene: TRBD2
v_gene: TRBV28
abundance: .

CDR3aa: CASSKGPSSGRETGELFF
CDR3nt: TGTGCCAGCAGCAAAGGACCCTCTAGCGGGAGGGAAACCGGGGAGCTGTTTTTT
j_gene: TRBJ2-2
d_gene: TRBD2
v_gene: TRBV7-3
abundance: .

CDR3aa: CASSVTDQRYNEQFF
CDR3nt: TGTGCCAGCAGCGTTACCGACCAACGCTACAATGAGCAGTTCTTC
j_gene: TRBJ2-1
d_gene: .
v_gene: TRBV9
abundance: once

CDR3aa: CASSLGGLGETQYF
CDR3nt: TGTGCCAGCAGCTTGGGGGGGCTGGGAGAGACCCAGTACTTC
j_gene: TRBJ2-5
d_gene: .
v_gene: TRBV5-4
abundance: few

CDR3aa: CASSSTGREITGELFF
CDR3nt: TGCGCCAGCAGCTCCACGGGGCGCGAAATCACCGGGGAGCTGTTTTTT
j_gene: TRBJ2-2
d_gene: .
v_gene: TRBV5-1
abundance: .

CDR3aa: CTSSLPPQTQYF
CDR3nt: TGCACCAGCAGCCTCCCTCCCCAGACCCAGTACTTC
j_gene: TRBJ2-5
d_gene: .
v_gene: TRBV1
abundance: few

CDR3aa: CASSLEDRDGGELFF
CDR3nt: TGTGCCAGCAGCTTAGAGGACAGGGACGGCGGGGAGCTGTTTTTT
j_gene: TRBJ2-2
d_gene: TRBD1
v_gene: TRBV7-6
abundance: .

CDR3aa: CASSRGLAGANEQFF
CDR3nt: TGTGCCAGCAGTCGCGGACTAGCGGGAGCTAATGAGCAGTTCTTC
j_gene: TRBJ2-1
d_gene: TRBD2
v_gene: TRBV6-5
abundance: .

CDR3aa: CAIKGAGTSGESSYNEQFF
CDR3nt: TGTGCCATCAAGGGCGCCGGGACTAGCGGGGAGAGCTCCTACAATGAGCAGTTCTTC
j_gene: TRBJ2-1
d_gene: TRBD2
v_gene: TRBV10-3
abundance: .

CDR3aa: CASSQDGAEDEQYF
CDR3nt: TGTGCCAGCAGCCAAGATGGGGCAGAAGACGAGCAGTACTTC
j_gene: TRBJ2-7
d_gene: .
v_gene: TRBV4-2
abundance: few

CDR3aa: CASSIEVWGRVNEQFF
CDR3nt: TGTGCCAGTAGTATAGAAGTCTGGGGCCGGGTCAATGAGCAGTTCTTC
j_gene: TRBJ2-1
d_gene: .
v_gene: TRBV19
abundance: once

CDR3aa: CSARVTVEQFF
CDR3nt: TGCAGTGCTAGAGTGACGGTTGAGCAGTTCTTC
j_gene: TRBJ2-1
d_gene: .
v_gene: TRBV20-1
abundance: .

CDR3aa: CASTGRGSTDTQYF
CDR3nt: TGCGCCAGCACGGGACGGGGGAGCACAGATACGCAGTATTTT
j_gene: TRBJ2-3
d_gene: .
v_gene: TRBV4-3
abundance: few

CDR3aa: CASSSGETTYEQYF
CDR3nt: TGCGCCAGCAGCTCAGGCGAAACTACCTACGAGCAGTACTTC
j_gene: TRBJ2-7
d_gene: .
v_gene: TRBV5-1
abundance: .

CDR3aa: CASSDGRVLTEAFF
CDR3nt: TGTGCCAGCAGTGATGGCAGGGTCTTAACTGAAGCTTTCTTT
j_gene: TRBJ1-1
d_gene: .
v_gene: TRBV25-1
abundance: many

CDR3aa: CASSTGANTGELFF
CDR3nt: TGTGCCAGTAGTACAGGGGCGAACACCGGGGAGCTGTTTTTT
j_gene: TRBJ2-2
d_gene: .
v_gene: TRBV19
abundance: .

CDR3aa: CASSPTGTGGYEQYF
CDR3nt: TGTGCCAGCAGTCCCACCGGGACAGGGGGCTACGAGCAGTACTTC
j_gene: TRBJ2-7
d_gene: TRBD1
v_gene: TRBV28
abundance: .

CDR3aa: CASSTTTGDGYTF
CDR3nt: TGTGCCAGCAGCACAACCACAGGGGATGGCTACACCTTC
j_gene: TRBJ1-2
d_gene: TRBD1
v_gene: TRBV7-9
abundance: .

CDR3aa: CASYPGQITDTQYF
CDR3nt: TGTGCCTCCTACCCCGGACAAATCACAGATACGCAGTATTTT
j_gene: TRBJ2-3
d_gene: .
v_gene: TRBV5-5
abundance: .

CDR3aa: CASSEGAGYSNQPQHF
CDR3nt: TGTGCCAGCAGTGAAGGGGCAGGGTATAGCAATCAGCCCCAGCATTTT
j_gene: TRBJ1-5
d_gene: .
v_gene: TRBV6-1
abundance: few

CDR3aa: CASSKTSTDTQYF
CDR3nt: TGTGCCAGCTCAAAGACTAGCACAGATACGCAGTATTTT
j_gene: TRBJ2-3
d_gene: .
v_gene: TRBV18
abundance: .

CDR3aa: CASSLILVVAGYNEQFF
CDR3nt: TGTGCCAGCAGCTTGATACTTGTGGTAGCGGGTTACAATGAGCAGTTCTTC
j_gene: TRBJ2-1
d_gene: TRBD2
v_gene: TRBV5-6
abundance: few

CDR3aa: CASSHRNYGYTF
CDR3nt: TGTGCCAGCAGCCATAGAAACTATGGCTACACCTTC
j_gene: TRBJ1-2
d_gene: .
v_gene: TRBV6-1
abundance: few

CDR3aa: CASSLLQMNTEAFF
CDR3nt: TGTGCCAGCAGCTTGCTACAGATGAACACTGAAGCTTTCTTT
j_gene: TRBJ1-1
d_gene: .
v_gene: TRBV5-6
abundance: .

CDR3aa: CASTMGAGTEAFF
CDR3nt: TGTGCCAGCACCATGGGGGCGGGCACTGAAGCTTTCTTT
j_gene: TRBJ1-1
d_gene: .
v_gene: TRBV2
abundance: few

CDR3aa: CASSQDGGGPQHF
CDR3nt: TGCGCCAGCAGCCAAGACGGGGGTGGGCCCCAGCATTTT
j_gene: TRBJ1-5
d_gene: .
v_gene: TRBV4-3
abundance: .

CDR3aa: CASSLPPTARGPGANVLTF
CDR3nt: TGTGCCAGCAGCTTACCACCTACAGCCAGGGGGCCTGGGGCCAACGTCCTGACTTTC
j_gene: TRBJ2-6
d_gene: TRBD1
v_gene: TRBV11-2
abundance: .

CDR3aa: CASSTVTSGQYNEQFF
CDR3nt: TGTGCCAGCAGCACTGTGACTTCGGGACAGTACAATGAGCAGTTCTTC
j_gene: TRBJ2-1
d_gene: TRBD1
v_gene: TRBV11-3
abundance: .

CDR3aa: CSVLQGNPQETQYF
CDR3nt: TGCAGCGTTTTACAGGGAAATCCCCAAGAGACCCAGTACTTC
j_gene: TRBJ2-5
d_gene: .
v_gene: TRBV29-1
abundance: .

CDR3aa: CASSLVAGGPVYEQYF
CDR3nt: TGTGCCAGCAGCTTGGTCGCGGGAGGGCCTGTGTACGAGCAGTACTTC
j_gene: TRBJ2-7
d_gene: TRBD2
v_gene: TRBV5-5
abundance: .

CDR3aa: CASSLSGRGTGELFF
CDR3nt: TGTGCCAGCAGTTTAAGCGGGAGAGGTACCGGGGAGCTGTTTTTT
j_gene: TRBJ2-2
d_gene: TRBD2
v_gene: TRBV27
abundance: .

CDR3aa: CASSLLSVGIRSYNEQFF
CDR3nt: TGTGCCAGCAGCCTACTGTCAGTCGGTATTCGGTCCTACAATGAGCAGTTCTTC
j_gene: TRBJ2-1
d_gene: .
v_gene: TRBV27
abundance: .

CDR3aa: CASSTDPLQETQYF
CDR3nt: TGTGCCAGTTCGACGGACCCTCTGCAAGAGACCCAGTACTTC
j_gene: TRBJ2-5
d_gene: .
v_gene: TRBV5-4
abundance: .

CDR3aa: CASTSWGREDTEAFF
CDR3nt: TGTGCCAGTACCTCGTGGGGCAGGGAGGACACTGAAGCTTTCTTT
j_gene: TRBJ1-1
d_gene: .
v_gene: TRBV19
abundance: .

CDR3aa: CASSPRQGFQPQHF
CDR3nt: TGTGCCAGCAGTCCAAGGCAGGGTTTTCAGCCCCAGCATTTT
j_gene: TRBJ1-5
d_gene: .
v_gene: TRBV6-5
abundance: .

CDR3aa: CASSPPGNQPQHF
CDR3nt: TGTGCCAGCAGCCCCCCGGGCAATCAGCCCCAGCATTTT
j_gene: TRBJ1-5
d_gene: .
v_gene: TRBV4-2
abundance: .

CDR3aa: CASSQVAPIVQYF
CDR3nt: TGTGCCAGCAGCCAAGTTGCCCCGATCGTTCAGTACTTC
j_gene: TRBJ2-7
d_gene: .
v_gene: TRBV14
abundance: .

CDR3aa: CASSVPDRATYEQYF
CDR3nt: TGCGCCAGCAGTGTTCCGGACAGGGCTACCTACGAGCAGTACTTC
j_gene: TRBJ2-7
d_gene: TRBD1
v_gene: TRBV10-2
abundance: few

CDR3aa: CASSQDLGERATQYF
CDR3nt: TGCGCCAGCAGCCAAGATCTTGGGGAGCGGGCTACGCAGTATTTT
j_gene: TRBJ2-3
d_gene: .
v_gene: TRBV4-3
abundance: .

CDR3aa: CASSSGLTMFEEKLFF
CDR3nt: TGTGCCAGCAGTTCGGGACTCACCATGTTCGAGGAAAAACTGTTTTTT
j_gene: TRBJ1-4
d_gene: .
v_gene: TRBV2
abundance: .

CDR3aa: CAWSRDRGMRETQYF
CDR3nt: TGTGCCTGGAGCCGGGACAGGGGGATGCGGGAGACCCAGTACTTC
j_gene: TRBJ2-5
d_gene: TRBD1
v_gene: TRBV30
abundance: .

CDR3aa: CASSLEGPENTGELFF
CDR3nt: TGTGCCAGCAGCTTAGAAGGGCCTGAGAACACCGGGGAGCTGTTTTTT
j_gene: TRBJ2-2
d_gene: .
v_gene: TRBV11-3
abundance: .

CDR3aa: CASSYSAGGSTIEQFF
CDR3nt: TGTGCCAGCAGTTACTCGGCGGGAGGGAGTACAATTGAGCAGTTCTTC
j_gene: TRBJ2-1
d_gene: TRBD2
v_gene: TRBV6-5
abundance: .

CDR3aa: CASSEVRGSNQPQHF
CDR3nt: TGTGCCAGCAGTGAAGTCCGGGGGAGCAATCAGCCCCAGCATTTT
j_gene: TRBJ1-5
d_gene: .
v_gene: TRBV6-1
abundance: few

CDR3aa: CASSLRGGSSYEQYF
CDR3nt: TGTGCCAGCAGCTTACGAGGGGGAAGCTCCTACGAGCAGTACTTC
j_gene: TRBJ2-7
d_gene: .
v_gene: TRBV11-2
abundance: .